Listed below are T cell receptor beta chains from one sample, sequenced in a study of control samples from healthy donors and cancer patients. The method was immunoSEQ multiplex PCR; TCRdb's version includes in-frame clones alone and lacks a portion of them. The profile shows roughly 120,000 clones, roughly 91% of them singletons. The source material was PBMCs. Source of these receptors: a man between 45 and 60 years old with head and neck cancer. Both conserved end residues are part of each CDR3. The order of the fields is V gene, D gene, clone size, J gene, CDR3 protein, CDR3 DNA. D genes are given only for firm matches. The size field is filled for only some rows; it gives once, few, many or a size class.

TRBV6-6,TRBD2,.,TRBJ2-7,CASSIAGASYEQYF,TGTGCCAGCAGTATAGCGGGGGCCTCCTACGAGCAGTACTTC
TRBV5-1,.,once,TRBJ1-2,CASRDGLNYGYTF,TGCGCCAGCAGGGACGGATTAAACTATGGCTACACCTTC
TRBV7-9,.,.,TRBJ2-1,CASSLTGPYNEQFF,TGTGCCAGCAGCCTCACAGGGCCGTACAATGAGCAGTTCTTC
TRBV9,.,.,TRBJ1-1,CASSVKGDTEAFF,TGTGCCAGCAGCGTAAAGGGGGACACTGAAGCTTTCTTT
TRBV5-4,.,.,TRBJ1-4,CASGATNEKLFF,TGTGCCAGCGGGGCAACTAATGAAAAACTGTTTTTT
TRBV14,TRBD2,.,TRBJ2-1,CASSQESVTLAGYNEQFF,TGTGCCAGCAGCCAAGAAAGTGTTACACTAGCGGGATACAATGAGCAGTTCTTC
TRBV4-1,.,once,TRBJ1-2,CASSQDGGGRDSYGYTF,TGCGCCAGCAGCCAAGATGGGGGAGGGCGGGATTCCTATGGCTACACCTTC
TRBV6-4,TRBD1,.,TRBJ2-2,CASSDPNRGWGGRGDPGELFF,TGTGCCAGCAGTGACCCCAACAGGGGTTGGGGTGGTAGGGGTGATCCCGGGGAGCTGTTTTTT
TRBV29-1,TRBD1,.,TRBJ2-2,CSVRRDSLNTGELFF,TGCAGCGTGAGACGGGACAGTCTGAACACCGGGGAGCTGTTTTTT
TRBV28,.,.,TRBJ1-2,CASTERTSYGYTF,TGTGCCAGCACGGAGCGAACTAGCTATGGCTACACCTTC
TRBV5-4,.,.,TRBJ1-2,CASTPWEYRAGYTF,TGTGCCAGCACCCCGTGGGAGTACAGGGCTGGCTACACCTTC
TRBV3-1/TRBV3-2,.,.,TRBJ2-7,CASSQDVGEQYF,TGTGCCAGCAGCCAAGATGTGGGAGAGCAGTACTTC
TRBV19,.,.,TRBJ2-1,CASTPDSSQYNEQFF,TGTGCCAGTACCCCCGACAGCTCACAGTACAATGAGCAGTTCTTC
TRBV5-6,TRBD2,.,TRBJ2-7,CASSLALAGAYEQYF,TGTGCCAGCAGCTTGGCGCTAGCGGGGGCCTACGAGCAGTACTTC
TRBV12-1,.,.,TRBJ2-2,CASSFGQDGGNTGELFF,TGTGCCAGCAGCTTTGGACAGGACGGGGGGAACACCGGGGAGCTGTTTTTT
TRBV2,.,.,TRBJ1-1,CASSESEVPGRTEAFF,TGTGCCAGCAGTGAATCCGAGGTACCAGGGAGGACTGAAGCTTTCTTT
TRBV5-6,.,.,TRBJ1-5,CASSFQTDSNQPQHF,TGTGCCAGCAGCTTCCAGACGGATAGCAATCAGCCCCAGCATTTT
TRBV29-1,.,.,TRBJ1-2,CSVLTGRNNYGYTF,TGCAGCGTGCTAACCGGGAGAAATAACTATGGCTACACCTTC
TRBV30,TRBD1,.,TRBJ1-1,CAWSISGTGKTEAFF,TGTGCCTGGAGTATCTCCGGGACAGGGAAAACTGAAGCTTTCTTT
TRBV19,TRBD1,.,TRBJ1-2,CASSSTGTAYYYGYTF,TGTGCCAGTAGCTCTACCGGGACAGCCTACTACTATGGCTACACCTTC
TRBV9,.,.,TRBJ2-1,CASSVVGRQGVGNEQFF,TGTGCCAGCAGCGTAGTTGGGAGGCAAGGGGTAGGGAATGAGCAGTTCTTC
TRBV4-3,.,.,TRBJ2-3,CASSQEARGGTDTQYF,TGCGCCAGCAGCCAAGAGGCTCGGGGTGGCACAGATACGCAGTATTTT
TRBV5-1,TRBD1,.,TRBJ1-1,CASSLVQGTTEAFF,TGCGCCAGCAGCTTGGTACAGGGGACCACTGAAGCTTTCTTT
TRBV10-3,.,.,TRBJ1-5,CAISESPNQRAQHF,TGTGCCATCAGTGAGTCCCCCAACCAACGAGCTCAGCATTTT
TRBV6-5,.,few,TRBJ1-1,CASSPIQGTEAFF,TGTGCCAGCAGTCCCATCCAGGGCACTGAAGCTTTCTTT
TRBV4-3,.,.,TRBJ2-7,CASSQEARKDRNYEQYF,TGCGCCAGCAGCCAAGAGGCTAGGAAGGACAGAAACTACGAGCAGTACTTC
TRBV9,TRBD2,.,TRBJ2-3,CASSVAWGAGDPNTDTQYF,TGTGCCAGCAGCGTAGCTTGGGGAGCGGGGGACCCAAACACAGATACGCAGTATTTT
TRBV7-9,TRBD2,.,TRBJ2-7,CASSFGTSGYEQYF,TGTGCCAGCAGTTTTGGGACTAGCGGCTACGAGCAGTACTTC
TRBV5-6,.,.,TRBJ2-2,CASSPKGKGTNTGELFF,TGTGCCAGCAGCCCGAAGGGGAAGGGTACGAACACCGGGGAGCTGTTTTTT
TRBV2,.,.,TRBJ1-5,CASSELWREPQHF,TGTGCCAGCAGTGAACTGTGGAGGGAGCCCCAGCATTTT
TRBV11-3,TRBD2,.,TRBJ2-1,CASSSSWNSGDYNEQFF,TGTGCCAGCAGCTCCTCCTGGAATAGCGGGGACTACAATGAGCAGTTCTTC
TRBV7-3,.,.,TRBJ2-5,CASSLMGSAETQYF,TGTGCCAGCAGCTTAATGGGTAGCGCGGAGACCCAGTACTTC
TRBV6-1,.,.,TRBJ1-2,CASSPGGRGYTF,TGTGCCAGCAGCCCCGGCGGACGTGGCTACACCTTC
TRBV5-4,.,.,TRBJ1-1,CASSSLGVNTEAFF,TGTGCCAGCAGCTCCCTCGGGGTTAACACTGAAGCTTTCTTT
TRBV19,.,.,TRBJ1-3,CASKQAFSGNTIYF,TGTGCCAGTAAACAGGCGTTCTCTGGAAACACCATATATTTT
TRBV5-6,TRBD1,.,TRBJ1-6,CASSLIHGQGRNSPLHF,TGTGCCAGCAGCTTGATCCACGGACAGGGAAGGAATTCACCCCTCCACTTT
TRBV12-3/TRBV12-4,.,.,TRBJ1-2,CASRDRELYGYTF,TGTGCCAGCAGGGACAGAGAGTTATATGGCTACACCTTC
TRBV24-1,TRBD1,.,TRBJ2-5,CATSDGQGLETQYF,TGTGCCACCAGTGACGGACAGGGGTTGGAGACCCAGTACTTC
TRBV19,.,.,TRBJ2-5,CASSVVEKAETQYF,TGTGCCAGTAGTGTCGTGGAAAAAGCCGAGACCCAGTACTTC
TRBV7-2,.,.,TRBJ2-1,CASSLGGASYNEQFF,TGTGCCAGCAGCTTAGGCGGGGCTTCCTACAATGAGCAGTTCTTC
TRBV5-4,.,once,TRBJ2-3,CASSLQGTTDTQYF,TGTGCCAGCAGCTTGCAGGGGACCACAGATACGCAGTATTTT
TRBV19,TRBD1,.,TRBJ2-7,CASSASGTGYEQYF,TGTGCCAGTAGTGCCTCCGGGACAGGGTACGAGCAGTACTTC
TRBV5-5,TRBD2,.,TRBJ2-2,CASSRTGTSGGTGELFF,TGTGCCAGCAGCCGAACCGGGACTAGCGGGGGTACCGGGGAGCTGTTTTTT
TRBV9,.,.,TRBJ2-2,CASSASGTSNTGELFF,TGTGCCAGCAGCGCCTCCGGGACATCGAACACCGGGGAGCTGTTTTTT
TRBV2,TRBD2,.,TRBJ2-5,CASRAGTSWQETQYF,TGTGCCAGCAGAGCAGGGACTAGCTGGCAAGAGACCCAGTACTTC
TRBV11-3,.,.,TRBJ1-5,CASSFRPRGRVSNQPQHF,TGTGCCAGCAGCTTCCGACCTCGGGGTCGGGTCAGCAATCAGCCCCAGCATTTT
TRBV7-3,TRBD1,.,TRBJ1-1,CASSRTGGPNTEAFF,TGTGCCAGCAGTCGGACAGGGGGCCCGAACACTGAAGCTTTCTTT
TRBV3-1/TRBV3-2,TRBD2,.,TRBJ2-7,CASSVGTSFSYEQYF,TGTGCCAGCAGCGTAGGGACTAGTTTTTCATACGAGCAGTACTTC
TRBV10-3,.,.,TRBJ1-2,CAISEIQIQDYTF,TGTGCCATCAGTGAGATACAGATTCAAGACTACACCTTC
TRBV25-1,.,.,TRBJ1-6,CASSEFQGSPLHF,TGTGCCAGCAGTGAATTCCAGGGTTCACCCCTCCACTTT
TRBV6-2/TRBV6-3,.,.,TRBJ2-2,CASSWGVTGELFF,TGTGCCAGCAGTTGGGGAGTAACCGGGGAGCTGTTTTTT
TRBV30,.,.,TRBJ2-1,CAWKGSYNEQFF,TGTGCCTGGAAGGGCTCCTACAATGAGCAGTTCTTC
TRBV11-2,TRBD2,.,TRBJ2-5,CASSHLGLGEETQYF,TGTGCCAGCAGCCATCTAGGACTAGGGGAGGAGACCCAGTACTTC
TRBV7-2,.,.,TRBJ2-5,CASSLWQQETQYF,TGTGCCAGCAGCTTATGGCAACAAGAGACCCAGTACTTC
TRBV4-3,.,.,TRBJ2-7,CASSQDYVGGGGLRFEQYF,TGCGCCAGCAGCCAGGATTACGTCGGTGGCGGCGGCCTTAGGTTCGAGCAGTACTTC
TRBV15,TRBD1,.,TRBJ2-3,CATSRGISPGGEKDTQYF,TGTGCCACCAGCAGAGGCATCAGCCCAGGGGGCGAAAAAGATACGCAGTATTTT
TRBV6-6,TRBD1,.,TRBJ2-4,CASSRAPGQIFF,TGTGCCAGCAGCCGGGCCCCGGGACAGATTTTCTTC
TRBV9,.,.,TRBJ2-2,CASSVAGPTGELFF,TGTGCCAGCAGCGTGGCAGGTCCCACCGGGGAGCTGTTTTTT
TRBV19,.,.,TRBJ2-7,CASSTRGLPSYEQYF,TGTGCCAGTAGTACCCGGGGACTCCCCTCCTACGAGCAGTACTTC